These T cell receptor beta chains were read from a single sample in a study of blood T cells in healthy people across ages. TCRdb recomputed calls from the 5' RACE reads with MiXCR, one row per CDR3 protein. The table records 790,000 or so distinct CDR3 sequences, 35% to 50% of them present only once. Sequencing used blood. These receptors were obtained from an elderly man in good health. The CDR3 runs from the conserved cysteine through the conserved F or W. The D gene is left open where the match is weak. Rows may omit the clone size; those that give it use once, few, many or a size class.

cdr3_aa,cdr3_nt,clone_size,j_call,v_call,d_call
CASSLSGAGNQPQHF,TGTGCCAGCAGTTTATCGGGGGCGGGCAATCAGCCCCAGCATTTT,few,TRBJ1-5,TRBV12-3/TRBV12-4,-
CAISEPIRDLGADTQYF,TGTGCCATCAGTGAGCCCATCCGGGACTTGGGGGCAGATACGCAGTATTTT,-,TRBJ2-3,TRBV10-3,-
CASRTGRAYEQYF,TGTGCCAGTAGGACAGGGCGAGCCTACGAGCAGTACTTC,few,TRBJ2-7,TRBV2,TRBD1
CASSERWGGSSYNEQFF,TGTGCCAGCAGTGAACGGTGGGGCGGGAGCTCCTACAATGAGCAGTTCTTC,few,TRBJ2-1,TRBV25-1,TRBD2
CASRTGTGVTDTQYF,TGTGCCAGCAGGACCGGGACAGGGGTCACAGATACGCAGTATTTT,once,TRBJ2-3,TRBV7-6,TRBD1
CASSLVGRGWEETQYF,TGTGCCAGCAGTTTGGTGGGTAGAGGTTGGGAAGAGACCCAGTACTTC,-,TRBJ2-5,TRBV12-3/TRBV12-4,-
CASSYRPTLREKLFF,TGTGCCAGCAGTTACCGCCCGACTCTGAGGGAAAAACTGTTTTTT,-,TRBJ1-4,TRBV6-5,-
CSARDLSGGRSGVTGTKDEQFF,TGCAGTGCTAGAGATCTTTCGGGGGGGAGAAGCGGGGTTACAGGGACGAAAGATGAGCAGTTCTTC,few,TRBJ2-1,TRBV20-1,TRBD2
CASSSGQDASGYTF,TGTGCCAGCAGCTCCGGACAGGACGCTTCGGGCTACACCTTC,-,TRBJ1-2,TRBV3-1,TRBD1
CASSLTESSYNEQFF,TGTGCCAGCAGTCTTACGGAGAGCTCCTACAATGAGCAGTTCTTC,many,TRBJ2-1,TRBV6-2/TRBV6-3,-
CASSTNSYGYTF,TGTGCCAGCAGCACTAATTCATATGGCTACACCTTC,-,TRBJ1-2,TRBV9,-
CASSENPGRMSSYNEQFF,TGTGCCAGCAGCGAAAACCCGGGACGTATGAGCTCCTACAATGAGCAGTTCTTC,-,TRBJ2-1,TRBV9,-
CSAYGPRTDTQYF,TGCAGTGCTTACGGCCCTCGGACAGATACGCAGTATTTT,few,TRBJ2-3,TRBV20-1,-
CATSAGRDNNEQFF,TGTGCCACCAGTGCCGGGCGGGACAACAATGAGCAGTTCTTC,many,TRBJ2-1,TRBV24-1,-
CASSQVGMNTEAFF,TGTGCCAGCAGCCAGGTGGGCATGAACACTGAAGCTTTCTTT,-,TRBJ1-1,TRBV14,-
CASSDHRAQSEQYF,TGTGCCAGCAGCGACCACCGGGCCCAAAGCGAGCAGTACTTC,few,TRBJ2-7,TRBV7-2,-
CASSVMPDYNEQFF,TGTGCCAGCAGTGTCATGCCCGACTACAATGAGCAGTTCTTC,-,TRBJ2-1,TRBV6-1,-
CSVEDSGETQYF,TGCAGCGTTGAAGACAGTGGGGAGACCCAGTACTTC,many,TRBJ2-5,TRBV29-1,-
CASSQLTTDAQYF,TGTGCCAGCAGCCAGCTCACCACAGATGCGCAGTATTTT,-,TRBJ2-3,TRBV3-1,-
CSANTDHYEQYF,TGCAGTGCTAATACAGACCACTACGAGCAGTACTTC,-,TRBJ2-7,TRBV20-1,-
CASSQRQGPMRSPLHF,TGCGCCAGCAGTCAACGACAGGGTCCTATGAGATCACCCCTCCACTTT,-,TRBJ1-6,TRBV23-1,TRBD1
CASSEGLLWEQYF,TGTGCCAGCAGTGAAGGGTTACTGTGGGAGCAGTACTTC,few,TRBJ2-7,TRBV2,-
CASSFLRAPTTYEQYF,TGTGCCAGCAGTTTTCTTCGGGCCCCGACGACCTACGAGCAGTACTTC,-,TRBJ2-7,TRBV12-3/TRBV12-4,-
CASSLAMDRMGETQYF,TGTGCCAGCAGTTTAGCGATGGACAGGATGGGGGAGACCCAGTACTTC,-,TRBJ2-5,TRBV12-3/TRBV12-4,TRBD1
CSARDLSGMNEKLFF,TGCAGTGCTAGAGATCTGTCCGGGATGAATGAAAAACTGTTTTTT,-,TRBJ1-4,TRBV20-1,-
CASTGTQGYGYTF,TGTGCCAGCACCGGGACCCAGGGCTATGGCTACACCTTC,-,TRBJ1-2,TRBV27,-
CASSQGPQPNNEQFF,TGTGCCAGCAGCCAAGGACCGCAACCTAACAATGAGCAGTTCTTC,-,TRBJ2-1,TRBV3-1,-
CASSPQGGQNEKLFF,TGCGCCAGCAGCCCTCAAGGGGGACAGAATGAAAAACTGTTTTTT,-,TRBJ1-4,TRBV5-1,TRBD1
CSVGLAGVGDTQYF,TGCAGCGTCGGACTAGCGGGAGTTGGGGATACGCAGTATTTT,-,TRBJ2-3,TRBV29-1,TRBD2
CASQGQLNTEAFF,TGTGCCAGCCAAGGACAGTTGAACACTGAAGCTTTCTTT,-,TRBJ1-1,TRBV2,-
CASSDWTGGYNEQYF,TGTGCCAGCAGTGATTGGACAGGGGGATACAACGAGCAGTACTTC,-,TRBJ2-7,TRBV25-1,TRBD1
CSVEILAGGPYNEQYF,TGCAGCGTTGAGATACTAGCGGGAGGGCCCTACAATGAGCAGTACTTC,few,TRBJ2-7,TRBV29-1,TRBD2
CASRGRDLGQKGTDTQYF,TGTGCCAGCAGGGGTCGGGATTTGGGACAGAAAGGGACAGATACGCAGTATTTT,-,TRBJ2-3,TRBV2,TRBD1
CASSFGALSGQETQYF,TGTGCCAGCAGCTTTGGGGCCCTCAGCGGCCAAGAGACCCAGTACTTC,-,TRBJ2-5,TRBV28,-
CASSVEPGTDTQYF,TGTGCCAGCTCCGTGGAGCCCGGCACAGATACGCAGTATTTT,-,TRBJ2-3,TRBV28,-
CASSQGGGINSGANVLTF,TGCGCCAGCAGCCAGGGCGGGGGTATTAACTCTGGGGCCAACGTCCTGACTTTC,few,TRBJ2-6,TRBV4-3,TRBD2
CASSLEVTSGSDEQFF,TGCGCCAGCAGCTTGGAAGTTACTAGCGGGAGTGATGAGCAGTTCTTC,few,TRBJ2-1,TRBV5-1,TRBD2
CARTAGPEYYNEQFF,TGTGCCAGGACCGCGGGACCGGAGTACTACAATGAGCAGTTCTTC,-,TRBJ2-1,TRBV2,-
CASSSTGGLGANVLTF,TGTGCCAGCAGTTCGACAGGGGGCTTGGGGGCCAACGTCCTGACTTTC,-,TRBJ2-6,TRBV12-3/TRBV12-4,TRBD1
CASSRGGGQGLYEQYF,TGTGCCAGCAGCCGGGGTGGGGGACAGGGGCTCTATGAGCAGTACTTC,-,TRBJ2-5,TRBV7-9,TRBD1
CASSALGGGSYNEQFF,TGTGCCAGCAGTGCCCTAGGCGGCGGCTCCTACAATGAGCAGTTCTTC,few,TRBJ2-1,TRBV12-3/TRBV12-4,-
CSTTGTSYNKQFF,TGCAGCACGACAGGGACTTCCTACAATAAGCAGTTCTTC,-,TRBJ2-1,TRBV29-1,-
CASGTDTNQSQHF,TGTGCCAGCGGTACGGATACTAATCAGTCCCAGCATTTT,-,TRBJ1-5,TRBV12-3/TRBV12-4,-
CSVLNSDHEQFF,TGCAGCGTCCTAAACTCGGATCACGAGCAGTTCTTC,few,TRBJ2-1,TRBV29-1,-
CASSLGGRADQPQHF,TGTGCCAGCAGCTTAGGGGGCAGGGCCGATCAGCCCCAGCATTTT,-,TRBJ1-5,TRBV7-2,-
CASSPDRGLSYEQYF,TGTGCCAGCAGCCCCGACAGGGGGCTTTCCTACGAGCAGTACTTC,many,TRBJ2-7,TRBV7-2,TRBD1
CASSFALRGAKNIQYF,TGTGCCAGCAGCTTCGCTCTAAGGGGAGCCAAAAACATTCAGTACTTC,few,TRBJ2-4,TRBV7-2,-
CASSFGQGHDEQYF,TGCGCCAGCAGCTTTGGACAGGGACACGACGAGCAGTACTTC,-,TRBJ2-7,TRBV5-1,TRBD1
CASSLRSGLTDTQYF,TGTGCCAGCAGCTTACGGAGCGGCCTCACAGATACGCAGTATTTT,-,TRBJ2-3,TRBV7-2,-
CASSLRDYEQYF,TGTGCCAGCAGCTTAAGGGACTACGAGCAGTACTTC,-,TRBJ2-7,TRBV7-9,-
CASSPTGRGLADAEQYF,TGTGCCAGCAGCCCCACGGGACGGGGACTAGCAGACGCCGAGCAGTACTTC,-,TRBJ2-7,TRBV7-2,TRBD2
CASSFGLTSGNTGELFF,TGTGCCAGCAGCTTTGGGCTGACTAGCGGTAACACCGGGGAGCTGTTTTTT,few,TRBJ2-2,TRBV12-3/TRBV12-4,TRBD2
CASSSNNGNTIYF,TGTGCCAGCAGCTCGAACAACGGAAACACCATATATTTT,-,TRBJ1-3,TRBV7-2,-
CASSWTSGALTDTQYF,TGTGCCAGCAGCTGGACTAGCGGGGCACTCACAGATACGCAGTATTTT,-,TRBJ2-3,TRBV9,TRBD2
CASSPPGSLGEQYF,TGTGCCAGCAGTCCCCCGGGTTCCTTAGGCGAGCAGTACTTC,-,TRBJ2-7,TRBV12-3/TRBV12-4,-